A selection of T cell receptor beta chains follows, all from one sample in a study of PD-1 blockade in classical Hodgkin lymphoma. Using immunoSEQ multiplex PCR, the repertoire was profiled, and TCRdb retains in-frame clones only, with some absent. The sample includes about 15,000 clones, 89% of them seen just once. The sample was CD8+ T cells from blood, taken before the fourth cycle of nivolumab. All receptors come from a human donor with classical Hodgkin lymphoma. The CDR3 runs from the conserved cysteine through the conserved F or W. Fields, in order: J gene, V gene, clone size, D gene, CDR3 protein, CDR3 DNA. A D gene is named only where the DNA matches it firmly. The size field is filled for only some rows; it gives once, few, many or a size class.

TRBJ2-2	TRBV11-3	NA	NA	CASSSQGVTNTGELFF	TGTGCCAGCAGCTCGCAGGGTGTAACGAACACCGGGGAGCTGTTTTTT
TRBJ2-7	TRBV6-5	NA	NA	CASSYDGVPGDEQYF	TGTGCCAGCAGTTACGACGGCGTCCCTGGAGACGAGCAGTACTTC
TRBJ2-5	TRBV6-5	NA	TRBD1	CASSYADSGQGKTQYF	TGTGCCAGCAGTTACGCGGATTCGGGACAGGGGAAGACCCAGTACTTC
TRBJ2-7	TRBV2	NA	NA	CASSDYSGVHEQYF	TGTGCCAGCAGTGATTATAGTGGAGTCCACGAGCAGTACTTC
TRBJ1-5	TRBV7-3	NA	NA	CASSLQGMHQPQHF	TGTGCCAGCAGCTTACAGGGTATGCATCAGCCCCAGCATTTT
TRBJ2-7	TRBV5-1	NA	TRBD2	CASSSRTSGISYEQYF	TGCGCCAGCAGCTCTCGGACTAGCGGGATCTCCTACGAGCAGTACTTC
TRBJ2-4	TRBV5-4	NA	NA	CASSLGGENIQYF	TGTGCCAGCAGCTTGGGAGGAGAAAACATTCAGTACTTC
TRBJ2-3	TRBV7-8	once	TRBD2	CASSLGIPGLAGGPADTQYF	TGTGCCAGCAGCCTCGGGATACCGGGACTAGCGGGGGGGCCGGCAGATACGCAGTATTTT
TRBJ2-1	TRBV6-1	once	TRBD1	CASRVGTGAGNEQFF	TGTGCCAGCAGAGTAGGGACAGGGGCGGGCAATGAGCAGTTCTTC
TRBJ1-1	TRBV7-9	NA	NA	CASSPHVAYTEAFF	TGTGCCAGCAGCCCCCACGTGGCGTACACTGAAGCTTTCTTT
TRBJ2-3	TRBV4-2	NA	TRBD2	CASSRLAELAPTDTQYF	TGTGCCAGCAGCCGACTAGCGGAGCTGGCCCCCACAGATACGCAGTATTTT
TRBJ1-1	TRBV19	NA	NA	CASSLDNTEAFF	TGTGCCAGTAGTCTTGATAACACTGAAGCTTTCTTT
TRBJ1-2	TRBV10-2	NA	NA	CASSESTWGQTNYGYTF	TGCGCCAGCAGTGAGTCGACCTGGGGGCAGACGAACTATGGCTACACCTTC
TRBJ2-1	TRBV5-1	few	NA	CASSDGDEQFF	TGCGCCAGCAGCGATGGGGATGAGCAGTTCTTC
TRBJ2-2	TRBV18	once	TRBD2	CASSPPGLAAGELFF	TGTGCCAGCTCACCACCGGGACTAGCGGCCGGGGAGCTGTTTTTT
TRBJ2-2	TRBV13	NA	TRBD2	CASSLGGGSNTGELFF	TGTGCCAGCAGCTTAGGGGGAGGGTCGAACACCGGGGAGCTGTTTTTT
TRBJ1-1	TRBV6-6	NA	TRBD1	CASSTQGGVTEAFF	TGTGCCAGCAGTACCCAGGGGGGGGTCACTGAAGCTTTCTTT
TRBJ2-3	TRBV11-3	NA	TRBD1	CASSLAFGQGADTQYF	TGTGCCAGCAGCTTAGCTTTTGGACAGGGGGCAGATACGCAGTATTTT
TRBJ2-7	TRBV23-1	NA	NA	CASSPPPGHYSSYEQYF	TGCGCCAGCAGCCCCCCTCCAGGGCACTACAGCTCCTACGAGCAGTACTTC
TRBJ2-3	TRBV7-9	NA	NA	CASSSPEGTDTQYF	TGTGCCAGCAGCTCACCAGAGGGAACAGATACGCAGTATTTT
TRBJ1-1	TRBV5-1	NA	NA	CASSRTVGGTSEAFF	TGCGCCAGCAGCAGGACAGTGGGTGGGACGTCTGAAGCTTTCTTT
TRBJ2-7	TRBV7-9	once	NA	CASSLDLTGNLYEQYF	TGTGCCAGCAGCTTAGACCTAACTGGGAACCTTTACGAGCAGTACTTC
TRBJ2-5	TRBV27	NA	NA	CASSFVGVGETQYF	TGTGCCAGCAGTTTCGTCGGGGTGGGGGAGACCCAGTACTTC
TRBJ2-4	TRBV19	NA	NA	CASTSGGWNIQYF	TGTGCCTCTACCAGTGGGGGGTGGAACATTCAGTACTTC
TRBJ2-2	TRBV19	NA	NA	CASSIWGMRGTGELFF	TGTGCCAGTAGTATATGGGGGATGAGGGGCACCGGGGAGCTGTTTTTT
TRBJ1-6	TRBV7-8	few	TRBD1	CASSLETGVNSPLHF	TGTGCCAGCAGCTTAGAGACAGGGGTTAACTCACCCCTCCACTTT
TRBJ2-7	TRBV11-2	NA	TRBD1	CASSLVTGGSHEQYF	TGTGCCAGCAGCTTAGTCACAGGGGGCTCCCACGAGCAGTACTTC
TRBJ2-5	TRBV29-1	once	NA	CSVEQGIGTQYF	TGCAGCGTCGAGCAGGGGATTGGGACCCAGTACTTC
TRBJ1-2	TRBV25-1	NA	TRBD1	CASSDGVRDRDRNGYTF	TGTGCCAGCAGTGATGGAGTAAGGGACAGGGATCGGAATGGCTACACCTTC
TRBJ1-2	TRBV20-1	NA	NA	CSARNDYGYTF	TGCAGTGCTAGAAACGATTATGGCTACACCTTC
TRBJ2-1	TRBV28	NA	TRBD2	CASSSPGLGGNEQFF	TGTGCCAGCAGTTCGCCGGGACTAGGGGGTAATGAGCAGTTCTTC
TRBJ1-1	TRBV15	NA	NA	CATSRRENTEAFF	TGTGCCACCAGTCGTCGGGAGAACACTGAAGCTTTCTTT
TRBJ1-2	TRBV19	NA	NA	CASSIEDRSNYGYTF	TGTGCCAGTAGTATAGAAGACAGGTCTAACTATGGCTACACCTTC
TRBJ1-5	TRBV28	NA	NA	CASHIRLYSNQPQHF	TGTGCCAGTCATATTCGCCTTTATAGCAATCAGCCCCAGCATTTT
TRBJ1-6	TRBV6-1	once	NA	CASSRNRASPLHF	TGTGCCAGCAGCCGAAACAGGGCCTCACCCCTCCACTTT
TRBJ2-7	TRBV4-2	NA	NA	CASSQVSGDSGEQYF	TGTGCCAGCAGCCAAGTGTCTGGGGACTCAGGCGAGCAGTACTTC
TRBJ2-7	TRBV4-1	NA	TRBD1	CASSLEDREVAEQYF	TGCGCCAGCAGCCTAGAGGACAGGGAAGTGGCCGAGCAGTACTTC
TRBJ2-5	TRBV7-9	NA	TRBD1	CASSLAPTGGEETQYF	TGTGCCAGCAGCTTAGCACCGACAGGGGGAGAGGAGACCCAGTACTTC
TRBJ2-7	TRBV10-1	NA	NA	CASSDRPYEQYF	TGCGCCAGCAGTGACCGACCCTACGAGCAGTACTTC
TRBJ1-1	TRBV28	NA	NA	CASSPSGFTEAFF	TGTGCCAGCAGTCCTTCAGGATTCACTGAAGCTTTCTTT
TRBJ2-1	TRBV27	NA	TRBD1	CASSLRGQGQGQFF	TGTGCCAGCAGTTTAAGGGGGCAGGGGCAGGGGCAGTTCTTC
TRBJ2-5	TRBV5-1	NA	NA	CASSLEGGPQETQYF	TGCGCCAGCAGCTTAGAGGGGGGTCCTCAAGAGACCCAGTACTTC
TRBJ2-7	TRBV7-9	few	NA	CASSLAVGVNGEQYF	TGTGCCAGCAGCTTAGCGGTGGGGGTTAACGGGGAGCAGTACTTC
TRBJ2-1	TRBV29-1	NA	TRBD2	CSVTRGYEQFF	TGCAGCGTGACGCGGGGGTATGAGCAGTTCTTC
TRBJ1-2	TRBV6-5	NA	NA	CASSGDAANYGYTF	TGTGCCAGCAGCGGGGACGCAGCTAACTATGGCTACACCTTC
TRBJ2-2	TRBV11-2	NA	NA	CASSYRDTGELFF	TGTGCCAGCAGTTACAGAGACACCGGGGAGCTGTTTTTT
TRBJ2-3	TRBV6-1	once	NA	CASSGPVRDTQYF	TGTGCCAGCAGTGGTCCCGTGAGAGATACGCAGTATTTT
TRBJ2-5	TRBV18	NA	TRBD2	CASSPAGRGETQYF	TGTGCCAGCTCACCCGCCGGGAGGGGAGAGACCCAGTACTTC
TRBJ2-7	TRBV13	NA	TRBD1	CASSSGQDLTYEQYF	TGTGCCAGCAGCTCCGGACAGGATTTAACCTACGAGCAGTACTTC
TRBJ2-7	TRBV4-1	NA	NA	CASSQGPGRGEQYF	TGCGCCAGCAGCCAAGGCCCGGGGCGAGGCGAGCAGTACTTC
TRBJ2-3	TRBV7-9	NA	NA	CASTTGDTQYF	TGTGCCAGCACCACCGGAGATACGCAGTATTTT
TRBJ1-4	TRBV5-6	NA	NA	CASSSQGRTNEKLFF	TGTGCCAGCAGCAGCCAGGGTCGGACTAATGAAAAACTGTTTTTT
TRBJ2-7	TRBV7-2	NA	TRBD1	CASSRTGTDYEQYF	TGTGCCAGCAGTAGAACCGGGACAGACTACGAGCAGTACTTC
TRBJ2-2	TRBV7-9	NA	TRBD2	CASSSLAGVPTGELFF	TGTGCCAGCAGCTCATTAGCGGGGGTTCCGACCGGGGAGCTGTTTTTT